This T cell receptor (beta chain) was sequenced in a study of T-cell memory formation after mild COVID-19. CDR1 and CDR2 from the germline V gene are MNHEY and SVGAGI. Losses at the gene ends were 2 bases for V and 5 bases for J; bases not matched to a gene: 8. The CDR3 runs 15 residues. This clonotype was seen a few times. No antigen is known for it. Findings and limits, study-wide: CD8+ contracting clones occupied EMRA, while CD4+ ones occupied mainly CM and EM.

TCRalpha and TCRbeta libraries used 5'RACE with constant-segment primers and UMIs. MiXCR, run by TCRdb on the 5' RACE reads, gives a single entry per CDR3 protein. The data show hundreds of thousands of distinct CDR3 sequences, approximately 16% seen once. Sequencing was carried out using PBMCs or a T cell subset sorted from them (not recorded which). J is TRBJ2-7 and V is TRBV6-5, with 8 bases fitting TRBD1. This sequence was found in a man aged 18 to 30 who had mild COVID-19 (a few samples of this study predate the infection). Cell type and time point are not known. CDR3 DNA sequence: TGTGCCAGCAGTTACCTTCAGGGGGCAAGGGACGAGCAGTACTTC. Translated, it gives CASSYLQGARDEQYF.